The 27 T cell receptor beta chains reported below all come from one sample, sequenced in a study of cytomegalovirus exposure and HLA in healthy donors (dated by TCRdb to 2016 to 2017). The library was obtained by the immunoSEQ multiplex PCR assay. For the multiplex PCR, a mixture combining 60 forward primers for TCR Vbeta segments and 13 reverse primers for TCR Jbeta segments was used. TCRdb mirrors the immuneACCESS table, restricted to in-frame sequences. Some clones are absent from its copies; in checked studies, under half trace to an unresolved V gene, and the reason for the others is unknown. This sample is represented by about 180,000 clones; about four fifths of them were singletons. About 0.5% of the sample rests with the top ten. Sequenced sample: PBMCs. All receptors derive from a woman aged 45-65 years in good health and CMV-seronegative.

This chain links TRBV27 with TRBJ1-5; possibly TRBD1 for D (5 bases). The CDR3 totals 14 residues. Trimming left V 2 bases short and J 3 bases short, with 8 bases between. The V gene's germline CDR1 is MNHEY and CDR2 SMNVEV (reference sequence). Written as DNA, the CDR3 is TGTGCCAGCAGTTTACAGGGTCCCAATCAGCCCCAGCATTTT. Translation: CASSLQGPNQPQHF.

The chain employs TRBV19 and TRBJ2-7; tentatively, D is TRBD2 (5 bases). Trimming took 7 bases from V and 2 from J, leaving 12 bases between them. The CDR3 totals 13 residues. The V gene's germline CDR1 is LNHDA and CDR2 SQIVND (reference sequence). The DNA of the CDR3 is TGTGCCAGTATCGTACCGGGGACCTACGAGCAGTACTTC. This codes for CASIVPGTYEQYF.

The gene calls are TRBV19 and TRBJ1-1; D gene unclear. The V gene lost 3 bases and the J gene lost 2 bases, with 10 bases spanning the gap. This CDR3 has 14 residues. Germline-derived CDR1 and CDR2 are LNHDA and SQIVND (reference sequence). The CDR3 loop reads CASSMREKNTEAFF. The DNA for the CDR3 is TGTGCCAGTAGTATGCGGGAGAAAAACACTGAAGCTTTCTTT.

This chain links TRBV7-9 with TRBJ2-5; tentative D call: TRBD1 (6 bases). V was clipped by 2 bases and J by 2 bases, with 12 bases between them. This CDR3 has 15 amino acids. CDR1 and CDR2 (germline): SEHNR, FQNEAQ (reference sequence). The CDR3 loop reads CASSLYRDTQETQYF. The DNA of the CDR3 is TGTGCCAGCAGCTTATACCGGGACACTCAAGAGACCCAGTACTTC.

In this sample, this clone turned up a few times. The chain has TRBV5-6 and TRBJ1-1; TRBD1 aligns across 7 bases. J was trimmed by 4 bases and V by 4 bases; bases with no gene match: 7. Germline assignment: CDR1 SGHDT and CDR2 YYEEEE. The CDR3 runs to 14 residues. CDR3 protein: CASSPTGVGTEAFF. The CDR3 DNA sequence: TGTGCCAGCAGCCCAACAGGGGTAGGCACTGAAGCTTTCTTT. Together with reference TRBV5-6 and TRBJ1-1, the CDR3 gives the full variable domain: DAGVTQSPTHLIKTRGQQVTLRCSPKSGHDTVSWYQQALGQGPQFIFQYYEEEERQRGNFPDRFSGHQFPNYSSELNVNALLLGDSALYLCASSPTGVGTEAFFGQGTRLTVV.

This chain uses TRBV11-2 with TRBJ1-3; D may be TRBD1 (5 bases). The germline CDR1 and CDR2 sequences are SGHAT and FQNNGV. The CDR3 consists of 16 residues. The V and J ends lost 3 bases and 0 bases respectively, with 12 bases between them. CDR3 sequence (DNA): TGTGCCAGCAGCTTTCTTCGGGGGACCTCTGGAAACACCATATATTTT. Protein: CASSFLRGTSGNTIYF. Looking up the rest from reference TRBV11-2 and TRBJ1-3 gives the full variable domain: EAGVAQSPRYKIIEKRQSVAFWCNPISGHATLYWYQQILGQGPKLLIQFQNNGVVDDSQLPKDRFSAERLKGVDSTLKIQPAKLEDSAVYLCASSFLRGTSGNTIYFGEGSWLTVV.

This rearrangement joins TRBV27 to TRBJ1-3, with TRBD1 matching over 8 bases. Looked up from germline, CDR1 is MNHEY and CDR2 is SMNVEV (reference sequence). This CDR3 spans 18 amino acids. Unmatched junction bases numbered 17, after V lost 9 bases and J lost 1 base. The CDR3 DNA follows: TGTGCCAGAAAACGGCGGGGGCCCCAGGGGGCTTCTGGAAACACCATATATTTT. This encodes CARKRRGPQGASGNTIYF.

The DNA of the CDR3 is TGTGCCAGCCTTAAAAACAGTTTATATCTGGGGGCGAGGCAGCCCCAGCATTTT. Amino acid sequence: CASLKNSLYLGARQPQHF. This chain connects TRBV28 to TRBJ1-5, with a tentative D call TRBD1 (6 bases). This CDR3 spans 18 amino acids. Germline V gene sequence: CDR1 MDHEN, CDR2 SYDVKM. Trimming took off 8 bases at V and 7 bases at J, with 30 bases between the two ends.

This clone has just one count. The chain joins TRBV9 to TRBJ1-4; the match to TRBD1 covers 7 bases. CDR1 and CDR2 from the germline V gene are SGDLS and YYNGEE. V lost 7 bases to trimming and J lost 1 base; unmatched junction nucleotides: 7. This CDR3 comprises 15 residues. The CDR3 DNA follows: TGTGCCAGCCGGGCAGGGGGTGAAACTAATGAAAAACTGTTTTTT. Translation: CASRAGGETNEKLFF.

J is TRBJ1-5 and V is TRBV19; 9 nucleotides line up with TRBD1. Germline assignment: CDR1 LNHDA and CDR2 SQIVND (reference sequence). The V segment lost 8 bases and the J segment 5 bases; nucleotides outside the gene matches: 4. CDR3 length: 13 amino acids. The CDR3 reads CASWDRVDQPQHF. The CDR3 DNA is TGTGCCAGTTGGGACAGGGTTGATCAGCCCCAGCATTTT. Supplemented by reference TRBV19 and TRBJ1-5, the full variable domain reads DGGITQSPKYLFRKEGQNVTLSCEQNLNHDAMYWYRQDPGQGLRLIYYSQIVNDFQKGDIAEGYSVSREKKESFPLTVTSAQKNPTAFYLCASWDRVDQPQHFGDGTRLSIL.

The chain combines TRBV5-1 with TRBJ2-1; weak D call: TRBD2 (5 bases). Trimming stripped 2 bases from V and 5 bases from J, with 11 bases between. Germline V gives CDR1 SGHRS, CDR2 YFSETQ. The CDR3 is 14 residues long. The CDR3 region is CASSLATNDNEQFF. In DNA, the CDR3 is TGCGCCAGCAGCTTAGCGACTAATGACAATGAGCAGTTCTTC.

V gene TRBV21-1 combines with J gene TRBJ2-3; the D call TRBD2 from the table was never checked on the DNA. TRBV21-1 is flagged as a pseudogene. The CDR3 is made up of 16 amino acids. The CDR3 loop reads CASSSRTSGGTDTQYF. CDR3 bases: TGTGCCAGCAGCAGTCGAACTAGCGGGGGCACAGATACGCAGTATTTT.

The chain employs TRBV28 and TRBJ2-4, with D possibly matching TRBD2 (5 bases). Between the trimmed V and J ends, which lost 2 bases and 0 bases, there was a span of 11 bases. Germline assignment: CDR1 MDHEN and CDR2 SYDVKM. The CDR3 covers 16 residues. The CDR3 DNA sequence: TGTGCCAGCAGTTTACCGGACTCTCTAGCCAAAAACATTCAGTACTTC. As protein: CASSLPDSLAKNIQYF.

This clone was detected only once. The rearrangement links TRBV18 to TRBJ2-4, with 7 nucleotides matching TRBD1. Trimming at V came to 4 bases and at J to 1 base, leaving 7 bases not matched to a gene. Germline assignment: CDR1 KGHSH and CDR2 LQKENI. CDR3 length: 16 amino acids. The CDR3 sequence: CASSLYLQGAKNIQYF. The CDR3 DNA follows: TGTGCCAGCTCACTCTATCTACAGGGGGCCAAAAACATTCAGTACTTC.

The CDR3 loop reads CASSLDSLSSYNEQFF. The DNA for the CDR3 is TGTGCCAGCAGCTTGGACTCCCTTAGCTCCTACAATGAGCAGTTCTTC. The V and J genes are TRBV9 and TRBJ2-1, with D tentatively TRBD2 (5 bases). CDR3 length: 16 amino acids. CDR1 is SGDLS, CDR2 YYNGEE, per germline. The V end lost 4 bases, the J end lost 0 bases, and 14 bases lay between the germline ends.

The count of this clone is one. This chain links TRBV6-1 with TRBJ1-1, with D hard to call. Per the germline V gene, CDR1 is MNHNS and CDR2 is SASEGT. V dropped 6 bases and J dropped 4 bases, with 12 bases sitting between them. This CDR3 region has 13 residues. The CDR3 sequence is CASRPPSATEAFF. The CDR3 nucleotides are TGTGCCAGCAGGCCACCTAGCGCCACTGAAGCTTTCTTT.

V is TRBV7-6 and J is TRBJ1-1; 7 bases fit TRBD1. V shed 2 bases and J 7 bases; nucleotides not matched to a gene: 4. There are 13 residues in the CDR3. CDR1 and CDR2 from the germline V gene are SGHVS and FNYEAQ. CDR3 in amino acids: CASSLPDRVEAFF. DNA for the CDR3: TGTGCCAGCAGCTTACCTGACAGGGTTGAAGCTTTCTTT.

The CDR3 reads CASSYPGQGTREQYF. CDR3 bases: TGTGCCAGCAGTTACCCCGGACAGGGGACTCGCGAGCAGTACTTC. The chain recombines TRBV6-6 with TRBJ2-5, with 9 nucleotides matching TRBD1. The DNA end is a closer match to TRBJ2-7, so the J assignment may be wrong. Per the germline V gene, CDR1 is MNHNY and CDR2 is SVGAGI (reference sequence). The CDR3 covers 15 residues.

V usage is TRBV2 and J usage is TRBJ1-1; D possibly corresponds to TRBD1 (5 bases). Trimming took 7 bases from V and 2 from J, leaving 14 bases between them. Germline-derived CDR1 and CDR2 are SNHLY and FYNNEI. CDR3 length: 14 residues. CDR3 amino acids: CASTWGEGNTEAFF. CDR3 DNA sequence: TGTGCCAGCACCTGGGGGGAGGGAAACACTGAAGCTTTCTTT.

The chain has TRBV28 and TRBJ2-1; D is unclear. The CDR3 is 15 residues long. V was cut by 5 bases and J by 2 bases, with 13 bases left in between. Germline-derived CDR1 and CDR2 are MDHEN and SYDVKM. CDR3 sequence reads: CASSPIGEAYNEQFF. The CDR3, as DNA: TGTGCCAGCAGTCCTATTGGTGAGGCCTACAATGAGCAGTTCTTC.

The chain links TRBV18 to TRBJ2-5; TRBD1 agrees at 7 bases. The CDR3 runs 13 residues. The germline V gene has CDR1 KGHSH and CDR2 LQKENI. V lost 3 bases, J lost 4 bases, and 2 bases stayed unmatched. In nucleotides, the CDR3 is TGTGCCAGCTCACCCCGACAGGGAGAGACCCAGTACTTC. Encoded protein: CASSPRQGETQYF.

This chain joins TRBV19 and TRBJ1-5; possibly TRBD1 for D (6 bases). CDR3 size: 14 residues. The germline V gene encodes CDR1 LNHDA and CDR2 SQIVND (reference sequence). V gave up 9 bases and J gave up 6 bases, with 18 bases separating them. CDR3 DNA: TGTGCCAGCCTTAGCAGGGGCGGAGGTCAGCCCCAGCATTTT. Its protein product is CASLSRGGGQPQHF.

This clone was detected once. CDR3 in DNA: TGTGCCAGCAGCCGAACAGGGGATCACACTGAAGCTTTCTTT. Its protein product is CASSRTGDHTEAFF. The V and J genes are TRBV5-5 and TRBJ1-1; TRBD1 aligns across 7 bases. The CDR3 consists of 14 residues. With 4 bases clipped from V and 3 bases from J, the junction kept 6 bases outside the gene matches. CDR1 is SGHKS, CDR2 YYEKEE, per germline (reference sequence).

V and J are TRBV6-1 and TRBJ2-1, with D unclear. The germline gives CDR1 MNHNS, CDR2 SASEGT. This CDR3 comprises 11 residues. Trimming removed 7 bases from V and 12 bases from J, with 13 bases in between. The CDR3 sequence is CASISTSGQFF. As DNA, the CDR3 is TGTGCCAGCATTTCGACCTCGGGGCAGTTCTTC.

The V call is TRBV5-1, the J call TRBJ1-5; D is unresolved. The germline gives CDR1 SGHRS, CDR2 YFSETQ. The CDR3 runs 16 residues. V gave up 0 bases and J gave up 0 bases, with 10 bases separating them. The CDR3: CASSLAPTDSNQPQHF. The CDR3 DNA sequence: TGCGCCAGCAGCTTGGCCCCAACAGATAGCAATCAGCCCCAGCATTTT.

The chain couples TRBV4-3 to TRBJ2-5, with D tentatively TRBD1 (7 bases). V lost 0 bases and J lost 5, with 16 bases in between. The CDR3 extends over 16 amino acids. Per the germline V gene, CDR1 is LGHNA and CDR2 is YSLEER. CDR3 nucleotides: TGCGCCAGCAGCCAAGAAAGGAGGACAGGAGGGGAGACCCAGTACTTC. It specifies CASSQERRTGGETQYF.

In this sample, this clone turned up a few times. CDR3 coding DNA: TGTGCCAGCAGCACTACAGGGACCCCCGAGCAGTACTTC. Amino acids: CASSTTGTPEQYF. The gene calls are TRBV28 and TRBJ2-7, with a weak D call TRBD1 (6 bases). Trimming left V 6 bases short and J 6 bases short, with 15 bases between. The CDR3 covers 13 residues. CDR1 MDHEN and CDR2 SYDVKM come from the germline V gene.